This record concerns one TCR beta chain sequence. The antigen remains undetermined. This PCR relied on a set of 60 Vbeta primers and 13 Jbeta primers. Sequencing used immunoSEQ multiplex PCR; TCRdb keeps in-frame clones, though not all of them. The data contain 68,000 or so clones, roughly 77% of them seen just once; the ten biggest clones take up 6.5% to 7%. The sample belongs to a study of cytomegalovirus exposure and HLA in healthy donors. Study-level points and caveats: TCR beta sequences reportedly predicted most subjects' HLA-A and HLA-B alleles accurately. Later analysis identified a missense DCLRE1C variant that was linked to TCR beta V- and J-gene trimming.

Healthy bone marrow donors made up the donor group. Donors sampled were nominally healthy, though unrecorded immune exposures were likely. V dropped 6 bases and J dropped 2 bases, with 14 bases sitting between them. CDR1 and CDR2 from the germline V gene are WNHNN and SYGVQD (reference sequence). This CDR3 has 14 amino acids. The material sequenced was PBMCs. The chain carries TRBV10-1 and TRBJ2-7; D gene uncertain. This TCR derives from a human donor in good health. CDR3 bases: TGCGCCAGCAGCCCCTCAGGTCAAACCTACGAGCAGTACTTC. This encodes CASSPSGQTYEQYF.